A selection of T cell receptor beta chains follows, all from one sample in a study of cytomegalovirus exposure and HLA in healthy donors. Profiling relied on immunoSEQ multiplex PCR, and the TCRdb table lists in-frame clones only, not all of them. The sample includes 150,000 or so clones, approximately 85% of them seen just once. The sample consisted of PBMCs. The receptors here all came from a man between 18 and 29 years old in good health and CMV-seropositive. The CDR3 runs from the conserved cysteine through the conserved F or W. D genes are given only for firm matches. Clone size is not always given. Where it is, it says once, few, many or a class for expanded clones.

V	J	D	size	CDR3	DNA
TRBV6-5	TRBJ2-1	TRBD2	NA	CASSYPKRGGGYEQFF	TGTGCCAGCAGTTACCCAAAGCGGGGGGGCGGCTATGAGCAGTTCTTC
TRBV10-3	TRBJ2-3	NA	once	CAISGPAEDTQYF	TGTGCCATCAGTGGTCCGGCGGAAGATACGCAGTATTTT
TRBV19	TRBJ1-4	NA	NA	CASSSFEAGTNEKLFF	TGTGCCAGTAGTTCCTTCGAAGCGGGAACTAATGAAAAACTGTTTTTT
TRBV7-2	TRBJ2-2	NA	once	CASSLGGGDTGELFF	TGTGCCAGCAGCTTAGGGGGCGGGGACACCGGGGAGCTGTTTTTT
TRBV10-1	TRBJ2-7	NA	NA	CASSESFQGQYF	TGCGCCAGCAGTGAGTCGTTCCAGGGGCAGTACTTC
TRBV11-3	TRBJ2-5	NA	NA	CASSRSEHQETQYF	TGTGCCAGCAGCCGGTCTGAGCATCAAGAGACCCAGTACTTC
TRBV19	TRBJ1-1	TRBD1	NA	CASSIVGQGGTEAFF	TGTGCCAGTAGTATAGTAGGACAGGGTGGGACTGAAGCTTTCTTT
TRBV9	TRBJ2-2	TRBD1	NA	CASSVATGTGELFF	TGTGCCAGCAGCGTGGCGACAGGGACCGGGGAGCTGTTTTTT
TRBV6-5	TRBJ1-6	NA	NA	CASSYEKQGLGPPLHF	TGTGCCAGCAGTTACGAGAAACAGGGACTAGGGCCACCCCTCCACTTT
TRBV2	TRBJ2-7	NA	NA	CASTPSYEQYF	TGTGCCAGCACCCCATCCTACGAGCAGTACTTC
TRBV5-6	TRBJ2-5	TRBD1	few	CASSPPGQGTQYF	TGTGCCAGCAGCCCGCCGGGACAGGGGACCCAGTACTTC
TRBV7-2	TRBJ1-2	TRBD1	NA	CASSRTGIYGYTF	TGTGCCAGCAGCCGGACAGGGATTTATGGCTACACCTTC
TRBV7-6	TRBJ2-5	NA	NA	CASSPAQGWQETQYF	TGTGCCAGCAGCCCTGCCCAGGGGTGGCAAGAGACCCAGTACTTC
TRBV6-5	TRBJ2-2	NA	NA	CASSQTNTGELFF	TGTGCCAGCAGCCAGACGAACACCGGGGAGCTGTTTTTT
TRBV9	TRBJ2-7	TRBD2	NA	CASSAKAGGGEQYF	TGTGCCAGCAGCGCGAAAGCGGGGGGGGGTGAGCAGTACTTC
TRBV7-2	TRBJ2-4	TRBD2	NA	CASSSSGGVLNIQYF	TGTGCCAGCAGCTCTAGCGGGGGGGTTCTAAACATTCAGTACTTC
TRBV10-1	TRBJ1-1	TRBD1	NA	CASSETSGGTEAFF	TGCGCCAGCAGTGAGACGTCAGGGGGAACTGAAGCTTTCTTT
TRBV6-1	TRBJ1-2	NA	NA	CASSEEDSTLRGYTF	TGTGCCAGCAGTGAAGAGGACAGCACCCTCCGTGGCTACACCTTC
TRBV5-6	TRBJ2-7	NA	NA	CASSKGTHQGYF	TGTGCCAGCAGCAAAGGGACACATCAGGGGTACTTC
TRBV5-4	TRBJ1-4	NA	NA	CASSNPGQGTTNEKLFF	TGTGCCAGCAGCAACCCCGGCCAGGGAACAACTAATGAAAAACTGTTTTTT
TRBV9	TRBJ2-5	TRBD2	NA	CASSGIGTSVEETQYF	TGTGCCAGCAGCGGAATAGGGACTAGCGTTGAAGAGACCCAGTACTTC
TRBV6-5	TRBJ2-1	TRBD1	NA	CASSYSTGVDHEQFF	TGTGCCAGCAGTTACTCGACAGGGGTGGATCATGAGCAGTTCTTC
TRBV2	TRBJ2-3	NA	NA	CASRRGRTSTDTQYF	TGTGCCAGCAGGAGAGGACGGACTAGCACAGATACGCAGTATTTT
TRBV9	TRBJ2-1	NA	once	CASSGVFGEQSEQFF	TGTGCCAGCAGCGGGGTATTTGGCGAACAGAGTGAGCAGTTCTTC
TRBV5-1	TRBJ1-1	TRBD1	NA	CASSPDRAANTEAFF	TGCGCCAGCAGCCCGGACAGGGCAGCGAACACTGAAGCTTTCTTT
TRBV28	TRBJ1-5	NA	NA	CASTLSNQPQHF	TGTGCCAGCACCTTGAGCAATCAGCCCCAGCATTTT
TRBV19	TRBJ2-3	TRBD1	NA	CASSIWGTGGDTQYF	TGTGCCAGTAGTATTTGGGGAACAGGGGGAGATACGCAGTATTTT